A selection of T cell receptor beta chains follows, all from one sample in a study of T cell responses to AZD1222 COVID-19 vaccine. Sequenced by immunoSEQ multiplex PCR; TCRdb stores in-frame clones only, minus some. The sample holds about 50,000 clones, about 85% seen once. The specimen was peripheral blood, collected on day 0 of MenACWY control vaccination. The receptors derive from an adult in good health. CDR3s include the opening cysteine and the closing phenylalanine or tryptophan. D genes are given only for firm matches. Clone size, where shown, is once, few, many, or a class for clones that have expanded.

TRBV28,-,-,TRBJ1-2,TGTGCCAGCAGACTTCTGGGGACGCCCTCTGATGGCTACACCTTC,CASRLLGTPSDGYTF
TRBV7-2,-,TRBD1,TRBJ2-7,TGTGCCAGCAGCTTTGGACAGGGGATCTACGAGCAGTACTTC,CASSFGQGIYEQYF
TRBV29-1,-,-,TRBJ1-1,TGCAGCGTGATATTCAACTCTGAAGCTTTCTTT,CSVIFNSEAFF
TRBV7-2,few,-,TRBJ2-7,TGTGCCAGCAGCTCATCAACAGGGAGGTACGAGCAGTACTTC,CASSSSTGRYEQYF
TRBV6-5,-,-,TRBJ2-7,TGTGCCAGCAGTTACTCCAGACCGGACACCTCCTACGAGCAGTACTTC,CASSYSRPDTSYEQYF
TRBV4-1,-,TRBD1,TRBJ2-7,TGCGCCAGCAGCCAAGATCAAACGAGGACAGGGGGCTACGAGCAGTACTTC,CASSQDQTRTGGYEQYF
TRBV27,-,TRBD1,TRBJ1-4,TGTGCCAGCAGGACGTCCGGGACAGGTGTCGAAAAACTGTTTTTT,CASRTSGTGVEKLFF
TRBV5-4,-,TRBD1,TRBJ1-2,TGTGCCAGCAGCCCCCGACAGGGGATATATGGCTACACCTTC,CASSPRQGIYGYTF
TRBV6-5,-,-,TRBJ2-3,TGTGCCAGCAGTTTAGGGGGAGCAGATACGCAGTATTTT,CASSLGGADTQYF
TRBV28,-,TRBD2,TRBJ2-5,TGTGCCAGCAAACGGACTAGCGGGAGAACCCAAGAGACCCAGTACTTC,CASKRTSGRTQETQYF
TRBV2,-,TRBD1,TRBJ1-1,TGTGCCAGCAGTGGACAGGGTCGGGGGTCTGAAGCTTTCTTT,CASSGQGRGSEAFF
TRBV4-1,-,TRBD1,TRBJ1-6,TGCGCCAGCAGCCAGGGACAGATGGATTCACCCCTCCACTTT,CASSQGQMDSPLHF
TRBV18,-,-,TRBJ2-2,TGTGCCAGCTCACCCAACACCGGGGAGCTGTTTTTT,CASSPNTGELFF
TRBV19,few,TRBD1,TRBJ1-5,TGTGCCAGTAGTGGGGACAGGAGATATCAGCCCCAGCATTTT,CASSGDRRYQPQHF
TRBV4-3,-,TRBD1,TRBJ2-3,TGCGCCAGCAGCAAACAACAGGGGACAGATACGCAGTATTTT,CASSKQQGTDTQYF
TRBV11-2,-,TRBD2,TRBJ2-1,TGTGCCAGCAGCTTAGTTGGGGGAGCGGGAATAGGGTACAATGAGCAGTTCTTC,CASSLVGGAGIGYNEQFF
TRBV13,-,TRBD2,TRBJ2-7,TGTGCCAGCAGCAATTGGGGGACTAGCGGTTACGAGCAGTACTTC,CASSNWGTSGYEQYF
TRBV5-6,-,-,TRBJ2-5,TGTGCCAGCAGCCAGGACGGCTACCTCCAAGAGACCCAGTACTTC,CASSQDGYLQETQYF
TRBV3-1/TRBV3-2,-,-,TRBJ1-1,TGTGCCAGCAGCCAAGATTGGGGGGGAGCTTTCTTT,CASSQDWGGAFF
TRBV28,-,-,TRBJ2-5,TGTGCCAGCAGTCCCCCCTCCTTTGGGACCCAGTACTTC,CASSPPSFGTQYF
TRBV15,-,-,TRBJ2-7,TGTGCCACCAGCAGATTCAAGGCCTACGAGCAGTACTTC,CATSRFKAYEQYF
TRBV27,-,-,TRBJ1-2,TGTGCCAGCAGTTTTAACCCCCTGGGGAGGGGTGGCTACACCTTC,CASSFNPLGRGGYTF
TRBV7-9,-,TRBD1,TRBJ2-2,TGTGCCAGCAGTCCGAGGACAGGGTCGACCGGGGAGCTGTTTTTT,CASSPRTGSTGELFF
TRBV6-5,-,TRBD1,TRBJ1-1,TGTGCCAGCAGGGTAAACAACAGGGGGAACACTGAAGCTTTCTTT,CASRVNNRGNTEAFF
TRBV7-6,few,TRBD1,TRBJ2-1,TGTGCCAGCAGCCTACAGGGGTTCGATTACAATGAGCAGTTCTTC,CASSLQGFDYNEQFF
TRBV18,-,TRBD1,TRBJ1-2,TGTGCCAGCTCCACGGGACAGGGACCCTATGGCTACACCTTC,CASSTGQGPYGYTF
TRBV21-1,-,-,TRBJ1-5,TGTGCCAGCAGCAAGGTTAAAAATCAGCCCCAGCATTTT,CASSKVKNQPQHF
TRBV5-4,-,TRBD1,TRBJ1-2,TGTGCCAGCAGCTTGGGGGACAGGGTCGGTGGCTACACCTTC,CASSLGDRVGGYTF
TRBV3-1/TRBV3-2,-,-,TRBJ1-6,TGTGCCAGCAGCCAAGATGCATACAGGCTATATTCACCCCTCCACTTT,CASSQDAYRLYSPLHF
TRBV5-1,-,-,TRBJ2-3,TGCGCCAGCAGCCCTGGGGGAGGCACAGATACGCAGTATTTT,CASSPGGGTDTQYF
TRBV6-1,-,-,TRBJ2-1,TGTGCCAGCAGTGAGGGGTTCAATGAGCAGTTCTTC,CASSEGFNEQFF
TRBV5-1,-,TRBD2,TRBJ2-1,TGCGCCAGCAGCCGCGGCGGGGGTCTAGGGTCCTACAATGAGCAGTTCTTC,CASSRGGGLGSYNEQFF
TRBV7-2,-,-,TRBJ1-3,TGTGCCAGCAGCCCACGCACGGGTGGAAACACCATATATTTT,CASSPRTGGNTIYF
TRBV6-1,few,-,TRBJ1-1,TGTGCCAGCAGTGCCCGGGGAAAGGCGGGCAGGAACACTGAAGCTTTCTTT,CASSARGKAGRNTEAFF
TRBV11-2,-,TRBD2,TRBJ2-1,TGTGCCAGCAGCTTAGTCCCTAGCGGGAGGCAGTTCTTC,CASSLVPSGRQFF